This T cell receptor beta chain was sequenced during a study of shared clonotypes between healthy human individuals. Into CD45RA+ naive and CD45RA-negative memory subsets, the CD4+ cells were split. Generated by immunoSEQ multiplex PCR, the TCRdb table keeps only in-frame clones and is missing some. The table shows approximately 2,300,000 clones, with about nine tenths occurring only once. V gave up 7 bases and J gave up 7 bases, with 21 bases separating them. The CDR3 loop spans 15 amino acids. The germline gives CDR1 SGHTS, CDR2 YDEGEE. The receptor comes from a man aged 18 to 30 in good health. Some clones in this sample may be carry-over from other donors' samples. This sequence joins TRBV5-8 and TRBJ2-1; D is possibly TRBD2 (5 bases). The material sequenced was naive CD4+ T cells from PBMCs. The sample's subset: CD45RA+ positively selected. The CDR3 bases are TGTGCCAGCGGCGAGTTGTCGGCAGGACTTAATGAGCAGTTCTTC. Translated, it gives CASGELSAGLNEQFF.